The clone carrying this T cell receptor beta chain was seen a few times. The antigen remains unidentified. The PCR employed 60 Vbeta primers together with 13 Jbeta primers. TCRdb's copy holds only in-frame clones and misses some; the assay was immunoSEQ multiplex PCR. The sample lists 200,000 or so clones; 70% to 90% were seen once. This record comes from a study of cytomegalovirus exposure and HLA in healthy donors. The study, taken as a whole, reports: Apart from CMV serostatus, no immune exposure information was available. For most subjects, TCR beta sequences were reported to predict HLA-A and HLA-B alleles with accuracy.

This CDR3 region has 14 residues. V gave up 10 bases and J gave up 2 bases; unmatched junction bases: 7. Germline values: CDR1 MDHEN, CDR2 SYDVKM. This clonotype originated in a woman between 18 and 29 years old in good health and CMV-seropositive. J is TRBJ2-3 and V is TRBV28, with 9 bases that match TRBD1. The sequencing sample was made of PBMCs. The CDR3 DNA follows: TGTGCCACCAGACAGGGGGGGTCCACAGATACGCAGTATTTT. Encoded protein: CATRQGGSTDTQYF.